Shown below are 20 T cell receptor beta chains from a single sample sequenced in a study of CD8+ T cells in alopecia areata (dated by TCRdb to the late 2010s). What the treatment or condition label conveys for this sample: oral pan-JAK inhibitor, 5-10 mg twice daily. Libraries were prepared through the immunoSEQ multiplex PCR assay. To provide template for TCR sequencing, every sample had RNA extracted and reverse transcribed into cDNA. Here the immuneACCESS table is served through TCRdb, limited to in-frame sequences with V and J called. Missing clones are a known gap in these copies; in checked studies unresolved V genes cover under half, and the rest lacks a known reason. The sample table records about 270,000 clones; 50% to 75% of these occur just once. The ten biggest clones cover about 0.9% of the sample. Sequenced material: CD4+ T cells sorted from blood, taken at week 52, from a patient treated with tofacitinib. The source is a human donor with alopecia areata.

This rearrangement joins TRBV18 to TRBJ2-7, with 7 bases identical to TRBD2. Per the germline V gene, CDR1 is KGHSH and CDR2 is LQKENI. Trimming removed 2 bases from V and 4 bases from J; junction bases left unmatched: 5. CDR3 size: 14 residues. Written as DNA, the CDR3 is TGTGCCAGCTCACCAGGGGGACTACCTTACGAGCAGTACTTC. Protein product: CASSPGGLPYEQYF.

The chain carries TRBV29-1 and TRBJ2-7; a possible D gene is TRBD1 (6 bases). The CDR3 sequence is 11 residues long. Germline loops: CDR1 SQVTM, CDR2 ANQGSEA. With 6 bases removed from V and 7 bases from J, the gap between germline ends came to 13 bases. CDR3 region: CSVSRGQEQYF. In DNA, the CDR3 is TGCAGCGTCTCCAGGGGCCAGGAGCAGTACTTC.

This clone has a handful of counts. This rearrangement joins TRBV7-6 to TRBJ2-7; possible D gene TRBD1, 6 bases. The germline CDR1 and CDR2 sequences are SGHVS and FNYEAQ. V was clipped by 1 base and J by 6 bases, with 10 bases between them. This CDR3 has 13 amino acids. The CDR3 here is CASSLVPRGEQYF. Written as DNA, the CDR3 is TGTGCCAGCAGCTTAGTGCCCAGGGGCGAGCAGTACTTC.

The V call is TRBV5-6, the J call TRBJ1-2, with TRBD1 as a possible D gene (5 bases). The CDR3 runs 13 residues. The V end lost 6 bases, the J end lost 4 bases, and 13 bases lay between the germline ends. The germline V gene has CDR1 SGHDT and CDR2 YYEEEE. CDR3 region: CASTPQGIYGYTF. CDR3 nucleotides: TGTGCCAGCACCCCGCAGGGAATCTATGGCTACACCTTC.

The J gene is TRBJ1-1, the V gene TRBV6-5; no clear D gene. Germline V gene lookup returns CDR1 MNHEY and CDR2 SVGAGI. Trimming cost V 2 bases and J 4 bases, with 8 bases left between them. The CDR3 loop spans 13 amino acids. The chain's CDR3 is CASSYPGLTEAFF. The CDR3, as DNA: TGTGCCAGCAGTTACCCCGGTCTCACTGAAGCTTTCTTT.

This clone was counted once. This chain uses TRBV5-1 with TRBJ1-1; D perhaps matches TRBD1 (5 bases). This CDR3 is built from 13 residues. Germline V gives CDR1 SGHRS, CDR2 YFSETQ. Deletions cut 5 bases from V and 5 bases from J, with 13 bases between. The CDR3 sequence is CASSPGTGTEAFF. The CDR3 DNA follows: TGCGCCAGCAGTCCCGGGACGGGGACTGAAGCTTTCTTT.

V usage is TRBV29-1 and J usage is TRBJ1-5, with D unclear. Germline-derived CDR1 and CDR2 are SQVTM and ANQGSEA. There are 12 residues in the CDR3. Trimming pared 4 bases from V and 0 bases from J, leaving 4 bases between. CDR3 region: CSVGDSNQPQHF. Written as DNA, the CDR3 is TGCAGCGTTGGGGATAGCAATCAGCCCCAGCATTTT.

The rearrangement links TRBV9 to TRBJ1-1, with D uncertain. Germline CDR1 and CDR2: SGDLS and YYNGEE. The CDR3 length is 14 residues. Between the trimmed V and J ends, which lost 4 bases and 5 bases, there was a span of 15 bases. CDR3 region: CASSPERAQTEAFF. CDR3 DNA sequence: TGTGCCAGCAGCCCCGAACGGGCACAGACTGAAGCTTTCTTT.

This chain joins TRBV5-1 and TRBJ2-7; the D gene is possibly TRBD2 (6 bases). V lost 0 bases, J lost 7 bases, and 17 bases lay in between. The CDR3 runs to 15 residues. From germline, CDR1 is SGHRS and CDR2 YFSETQ. CDR3 region: CASSLGLGLRGEQYF. For the CDR3, the DNA is TGCGCCAGCAGCTTGGGCTTGGGTCTACGGGGGGAGCAGTACTTC.

The chain recombines TRBV1 with TRBJ1-6. TRBV1 counts as a pseudogene. This CDR3 has 18 residues. CDR3 bases: TGCACCAGCAGCCATCCCCACAGCGGGGGACTTTTAGATTCACCCCTCCACTTT. Protein sequence: CTSSHPHSGGLLDSPLHF.

This clone was seen a few times. This chain joins TRBV2 and TRBJ1-5, with D possibly matching TRBD1 (6 bases). Germline V gives CDR1 SNHLY, CDR2 FYNNEI. V shed 10 bases and J shed 0 bases, with 10 bases lying between them. CDR3 length: 13 residues. The chain's CDR3 is CATRQDSNQPQHF. The CDR3 region has the DNA TGTGCCACACGACAGGATAGCAATCAGCCCCAGCATTTT.

The chain uses TRBV30 and TRBJ2-5; possibly TRBD1 for D (6 bases). V lost 0 bases to trimming and J lost 5 bases, with 13 bases between them. Per germline, CDR1 GTSNPN and CDR2 SVGIG (reference sequence). The CDR3 covers 14 residues. CDR3 in amino acids: CAWSVGTRRETQYF. The CDR3 DNA reads TGTGCCTGGAGTGTAGGGACAAGGAGGGAGACCCAGTACTTC.

This clone occurred once. The V gene is TRBV29-1, the J gene TRBJ2-5; no reliable D call. CDR1 is SQVTM and CDR2 is ANQGSEA in the germline V gene. The CDR3 is 12 amino acids. Trimming removed 4 bases from V and 0 bases from J, with 6 bases in between. In nucleotides, the CDR3 is TGCAGCGTTGGGGCTTACCAAGAGACCCAGTACTTC. Its translation is CSVGAYQETQYF.

The chain has TRBV5-1 and TRBJ1-4; D not certain. The CDR3 consists of 14 residues. CDR1 and CDR2 (germline): SGHRS, YFSETQ. V lost 3 bases, J lost 0 bases, and 6 bases lay in between. CDR3 bases: TGCGCCAGCAGCTCCCATGCAACTAATGAAAAACTGTTTTTT. Translated, it gives CASSSHATNEKLFF.

This clone showed up many times. The rearrangement links TRBV10-2 to TRBJ1-6; 7 positions agree with TRBD1. Germline CDR1 is WSHSY and CDR2 is SAAADI. CDR3 length equals 14 residues. With 6 bases clipped from V and 7 bases from J, the junction kept 6 bases outside the gene matches. The CDR3 nucleotides are TGCGCCAGCAGGCCGACAGGGATCAATTCACCCCTCCACTTT. It yields the protein CASRPTGINSPLHF.

V gene TRBV4-1 combines with J gene TRBJ1-1, with TRBD1 matching over 9 bases. V shed 3 bases and J 1 base; nucleotides not matched to a gene: 6. The CDR3 length is 16 residues. Looked up from germline, CDR1 is MGHRA and CDR2 is YSYEKL. CDR3 in DNA: TGCGCCAGCAGCCAGACCTCGGGACAGGGGAACACTGAAGCTTTCTTT. As protein: CASSQTSGQGNTEAFF.

The rearrangement links TRBV30 to TRBJ2-2; D is uncertain. The germline CDR1 and CDR2 sequences are GTSNPN and SVGIG (reference sequence). There are 13 residues in the CDR3. V was clipped by 2 bases and J by 0 bases, with 4 bases between them. In nucleotides, the CDR3 is TGTGCCTGGAGTACAGCGAACACCGGGGAGCTGTTTTTT. Protein product: CAWSTANTGELFF.

About this clone: The same CDR3 arises from other DNA sequences in this sample as well. V is TRBV30 and J is TRBJ2-7, with 8 bases fitting TRBD1. CDR1 and CDR2 from the germline V gene are GTSNPN and SVGIG (reference sequence). CDR3 size: 12 residues. J lost 2 bases, V lost 5 bases, and 2 bases had no gene match. CDR3 in DNA: TGTGCCTGGCGACAGGGGACCTACGAGCAGTACTTC. As protein: CAWRQGTYEQYF.

The chain employs TRBV9 and TRBJ2-4; D unclear. Germline V gene lookup returns CDR1 SGDLS and CDR2 YYNGEE. There are 14 residues in the CDR3. The germline V and J ends were trimmed by 4 bases and 8 bases, with 16 bases remaining between them. Here the CDR3 reads CASSKAFRGDIQYF. CDR3 nucleotides: TGTGCCAGCAGCAAGGCCTTTCGTGGGGACATTCAGTACTTC.

The chain has TRBV7-9 and TRBJ2-4, with D unresolved. This CDR3 is built from 12 residues. Germline assignment: CDR1 SEHNR and CDR2 FQNEAQ (reference sequence). Trimming cost V 3 bases and J 6 bases, with 6 bases left between them. In DNA form, the CDR3 reads TGTGCCAGCAGCTTGACCGGAAACATTCAGTACTTC. Encoded protein: CASSLTGNIQYF.